This T cell receptor beta chain emerged from a study of blood T cell repertoires in COVID-19. Study information: Samples representing acute and convalescent COVID-19 were sourced from the United States, Italy and Spain.

This CDR3 has 17 residues. The ends lost 1 base at V and 1 base at J; junction bases unmatched: 7. The V gene's germline CDR1 is SGHVS and CDR2 FNYEAQ. A few counts support this clone. Clones were sequenced by immunoSEQ multiplex PCR, and TCRdb holds only the in-frame ones, with some missing. The repertoire holds approximately 200,000 clones, with about nine tenths as singletons. Material for sequencing was peripheral blood. The V gene is TRBV7-6, the J gene TRBJ2-7, with TRBD2 matching over 10 bases. The sequence derives from a woman aged 50 to 60 with acute or convalescent COVID-19. CDR3 region: CASSLGPSGGSSYEQYF. In DNA, the CDR3 is TGTGCCAGCAGCTTAGGGCCTAGCGGGGGCTCTTCCTACGAGCAGTACTTC.